This T cell receptor beta chain comes out of a study of technical replicates of blood from a few donors. CDR1 and CDR2 from the germline V gene are SNHLY and FYNNEI. Trimming at V came to 5 bases and at J to 6 bases, leaving 6 bases not matched to a gene. The CDR3 has 14 residues. The assay was immunoSEQ multiplex PCR, and TCRdb's table has in-frame clones only and misses some. The sample includes tens of thousands of clones, 91% of them seen just once. The chain links TRBV2 to TRBJ2-2; 7 bases line up with TRBD1. This clonotype was obtained from a human donor in good health. The sample taken for sequencing was T cells isolated from PBMCs. The CDR3 is CASSYEGAPGELFF. CDR3 in DNA: TGTGCCAGCAGTTATGAGGGGGCGCCCGGGGAGCTGTTTTTT.